Listed below are T cell receptor beta chains from one sample, sequenced in a study of blood T cell repertoires in COVID-19. Only in-frame clones appear in the TCRdb table, and some are missing; sequencing was by immunoSEQ multiplex PCR. The sample has about 210,000 clones, 65% to 90% seen once. Input material: peripheral blood. These receptors all stem from a woman in her sixties or seventies with COVID-19, enrolled during active disease. CDR3s include the opening cysteine and the closing phenylalanine or tryptophan. The D gene is left open where the match is weak. Some rows mark clone size as missing; the rest say once, few, many or name a class of expanded clone.

14	-	TRBV10-3	-	TRBJ1-6	TGTGCCATCAGACAGGATAGGGATAATTCACCCCTCCACTTT	CAIRQDRDNSPLHF
13	medium-sized	TRBV5-4	TRBD1	TRBJ2-7	TGTGCCAGCAGCTTGGGACAGGGGGACGAGCAGTACTTC	CASSLGQGDEQYF
13	-	TRBV6-2/TRBV6-3	-	TRBJ2-5	TGTGCCAGCAGTTACGGGGCGTTGGAGACCCAGTACTTC	CASSYGALETQYF
18	-	TRBV4-1	TRBD2	TRBJ2-7	TGCGCCAGCAGCCAAAAAGAAAGAGGGACTAGCGGGAGGTACGAGCAGTACTTC	CASSQKERGTSGRYEQYF
12	-	TRBV19	-	TRBJ1-2	TGTGCCAGTAGTATGAAGCTCTATGGCTACACCTTC	CASSMKLYGYTF
13	once	TRBV3-1/TRBV3-2	-	TRBJ1-2	TGTGCCAGCAGCCAAGTGACAGGCTATGGCTACACCTTC	CASSQVTGYGYTF
16	-	TRBV5-1	-	TRBJ2-2	TGCGCCAGCAGCTTGGGGCCCACCTCAAACACCGGGGAGCTGTTTTTT	CASSLGPTSNTGELFF
13	few	TRBV6-2/TRBV6-3	TRBD1	TRBJ1-1	TGTGCCAGCAGTCGACAGGGGAACACTGAAGCTTTCTTT	CASSRQGNTEAFF
14	-	TRBV19	TRBD2	TRBJ2-7	TGTGCCAGTAGTATATCCAGCGGGAGTCTCGAGCAGTACTTC	CASSISSGSLEQYF
16	once	TRBV19	-	TRBJ1-3	TGTGCCTCCAATCGGCAGGGGACTAACTCTGGAAACACCATATATTTT	CASNRQGTNSGNTIYF
17	few	TRBV11-2	TRBD1	TRBJ2-5	TGTGCCAGCAGCTCGGTTTTTGGACAGGGGCTACAAGAGACCCAGTACTTC	CASSSVFGQGLQETQYF